One sample yielded the 32 T cell receptor beta chains listed below, sequenced in a study of T cells in Graves' hyperthyroidism and ophthalmopathy. Amplification of TCR beta CDR3 regions used RNA as the template. First-round RT-PCR targeting the TCR CDR3 was performed with the HTBI primer set. Using its own MiXCR run on the multiplex PCR reads, TCRdb lists one record per CDR3 protein. The data show approximately 590,000 distinct CDR3 sequences, around 16% seen once. The specimen was blood. The receptors here all came from a woman between 25 and 40 years old with Graves' hyperthyroidism.

In its sample, this clonotype was seen many times. V gene TRBV7-2 combines with J gene TRBJ2-3; 7 bases map to TRBD2. The V segment lost 1 base and the J segment 8 bases; nucleotides outside the gene matches: 9. In germline, CDR1 is SGHTA, CDR2 FQGNSA. The CDR3 consists of 15 residues. The chain's CDR3 is CASSLDSAASGTQYF. CDR3 DNA sequence: TGTGCCAGCAGCTTAGACTCGGCGGCTAGCGGTACGCAGTATTTT.

The V gene is TRBV5-1, the J gene TRBJ1-2, with 8 nucleotides matching TRBD1. V shed 4 bases and J 4 bases; nucleotides not matched to a gene: 12. Germline values: CDR1 SGHRS, CDR2 YFSETQ. The CDR3 is 16 residues long. CDR3 amino acids: CASSRPGQVFGYGYTF. The DNA for the CDR3 is TGCGCCAGCAGCCGACCGGGACAGGTTTTTGGCTATGGCTACACCTTC.

This clonotype occurred a few times. The chain combines TRBV7-9 with TRBJ1-4; D is ambiguous. Germline V gene lookup returns CDR1 SEHNR and CDR2 FQNEAQ (reference sequence). CDR3 size: 15 residues. V shed 4 bases and J shed 1 base, with 10 bases lying between them. CDR3 protein: CASSSGRETNEKLFF. The CDR3 bases are TGTGCCAGCAGCTCCGGACGGGAAACTAATGAAAAACTGTTTTTT.

This clonotype was detected only a few times. A read error may account for a junction end that differs from germline. CDR3: CASSQVTIGTNSEQSF. The CDR3 DNA follows: TGCGCCAGCAGCCAAGTTACCATCGGGACCAACTCCGAGCAGTCCTTC. The chain couples TRBV4-1 to TRBJ2-7, with D possibly being TRBD1 or TRBD2 (5 bases each). The germline gives CDR1 MGHRA, CDR2 YSYEKL. This CDR3 is 16 amino acids long.

This clonotype was seen only a few times. The chain has TRBV7-9 and TRBJ2-1, with D perhaps assigned TRBD1 or TRBD2 (6 bases each). The germline V and J ends were trimmed by 4 bases and 5 bases, with 21 bases remaining between them. This CDR3 is built from 17 residues. Germline-derived CDR1 and CDR2 are SEHNR and FQNEAQ (reference sequence). The CDR3 loop is CASSSNFGGLADNEQFF. CDR3 coding DNA: TGTGCCAGCAGCTCAAACTTCGGGGGCCTAGCTGACAATGAGCAGTTCTTC.

This clonotype appeared many times. The V gene is TRBV11-2, the J gene TRBJ2-3, with a possible D match to TRBD2 (5 bases). The CDR3 extends over 18 amino acids. Trimming left V 1 base short and J 7 bases short, with 24 bases between. Germline lookup yields CDR1 SGHAT and CDR2 FQNNGV. The CDR3 sequence is CASSLVLPVATEFYTQYF. The CDR3 nucleotides are TGTGCCAGCAGCTTAGTCCTACCGGTAGCGACCGAGTTCTATACGCAGTATTTT. Looking up the rest from reference TRBV11-2 and TRBJ2-3 gives the full variable domain: EAGVAQSPRYKIIEKRQSVAFWCNPISGHATLYWYQQILGQGPKLLIQFQNNGVVDDSQLPKDRFSAERLKGVDSTLKIQPAKLEDSAVYLCASSLVLPVATEFYTQYFGPGTRLTVL.

This clonotype was counted at least ten times. The rearrangement links TRBV28 to TRBJ1-1; 12 bases map to TRBD1. The trim removed 6 bases at V and 4 bases at J, leaving 9 bases unmatched. Germline V gene lookup returns CDR1 MDHEN and CDR2 SYDVKM. This CDR3 has 16 residues. CDR3 in amino acids: CASRGTGGDPATEAFF. CDR3 bases: TGTGCCAGCAGGGGGACAGGGGGCGATCCGGCCACTGAAGCTTTCTTT.

This clonotype was picked up many times. V usage is TRBV3-1 and J usage is TRBJ1-5, with a weak D call TRBD1 (5 bases). The CDR3 sequence is 15 residues long. Germline assignment: CDR1 LGHDT and CDR2 YNNKEL (reference sequence). The V end was cut by 1 base, the J end by 4 bases, with 11 bases between. The CDR3 nucleotides read TGTGCCAGCAGCCAAGCGGGGCAGGGAAATCAGCCCCAGCATTTT. Protein product: CASSQAGQGNQPQHF.

This clonotype was detected only a few times. The V and J genes are TRBV9 and TRBJ2-2, with D hard to call. V shed 7 bases and J shed 5 bases, with 12 bases lying between them. The germline CDR1 and CDR2 sequences are SGDLS and YYNGEE. This CDR3 is 13 amino acids long. This chain's CDR3 is CASSELVTGELFF. CDR3 nucleotide sequence: TGTGCCAGCTCGGAGCTCGTGACCGGGGAGCTGTTTTTT.

This rearrangement joins TRBV2 to TRBJ2-7; 8 nucleotides line up with TRBD1. The CDR3 length is 15 residues. The V gene's germline CDR1 is SNHLY and CDR2 FYNNEI. J gave up 4 bases and V 2 bases, and 7 bases lay outside the gene matches. DNA for the CDR3: TGTGCCAGCAGTGAATACGGACAGGGAATATACGAGCAGTACTTC. It translates to CASSEYGQGIYEQYF. The complete variable domain, with remaining parts taken from reference TRBV2 and TRBJ2-7, reads EPEVTQTPSHQVTQMGQEVILRCVPISNHLYFYWYRQILGQKVEFLVSFYNNEISEKSEIFDDQFSVERPDGSNFTLKIRSTKLEDSAMYFCASSEYGQGIYEQYFGPGTRLTVT.

The chain couples TRBV28 to TRBJ2-2, with a tentative D call TRBD1 (5 bases). Trimming shortened V by 4 bases and J by 5 bases, and 20 bases separated the two germline ends. Germline assignment: CDR1 MDHEN and CDR2 SYDVKM. The CDR3 is made up of 17 amino acids. DNA for the CDR3: TGTGCCAGCAGTTCGCTCCAGGGAAGGCGTCGAACCGGGGAGCTGTTTTTT. This codes for CASSSLQGRRRTGELFF.

In its sample, this clonotype was seen once. The J gene is TRBJ2-6, the V gene TRBV12-5, with TRBD2 matching 7 bases. Germline lookup yields CDR1 LGHNT and CDR2 FRNRAP. This CDR3 is built from 19 residues. Germline trimming cut 5 bases from V and 0 bases from J; bases unmatched to any gene: 13. CDR3 bases: TGTGCTAGTGGTCCCTCCCCTAGCGGCCAATACTCTGGGGCCAACGTCCTGACTTTC. Its translation: CASGPSPSGQYSGANVLTF.

This clonotype was counted a few times. V gene TRBV20-1 combines with J gene TRBJ2-7; possibly TRBD2 for D (6 bases). Germline V gene lookup returns CDR1 DFQATT and CDR2 SNEGSKA (reference sequence). Trimming stripped 8 bases from V and 3 bases from J, with 14 bases between. The CDR3 sequence is 12 residues long. This CDR3 reads CSWGDLSYEQYF. CDR3 nucleotides: TGCAGTTGGGGGGACCTTAGCTACGAGCAGTACTTC.

This clonotype was seen many times. The chain recombines TRBV6-2 or TRBV6-3 with TRBJ2-7; the D is unclear. Germline CDR1 and CDR2: MNHEY and SVGEGT. Trimming stripped 5 bases from V and 9 bases from J, with 14 bases between. This CDR3 comprises 12 residues. This CDR3 is CASSTPGVGQYF. The DNA of the CDR3 is TGTGCCAGCAGTACTCCAGGAGTAGGGCAGTACTTC.

This clonotype was seen repeatedly, ten times or more. The junction differs from germline at one of its ends, possibly a read error. This chain links TRBV5-1 with TRBJ2-7, with 7 bases identical to TRBD1. CDR1 and CDR2 (germline): SGHRS, YFSETQ. CDR3 length: 14 residues. The DNA for the CDR3 is TGTGCCAGCAGCTTGGGGCAGGGGGTCTACGAGCAGTACTTC. This encodes CASSLGQGVYEQYF. Full variable domain (remainder filled in from reference TRBV5-1 and TRBJ2-7): KAGVTQTPRYLIKTRGQQVTLSCSPISGHRSVSWYQQTPGQGLQFLFEYFSETQRNKGNFPGRFSGRQFSNSRSEMNVSTLELGDSALYLCASSLGQGVYEQYFGPGTRLTVT.

In its sample, this clonotype was seen many times. The V call is TRBV2, the J call TRBJ2-1; TRBD2 agrees at 7 bases. The V segment lost 0 bases and the J segment 4 bases; nucleotides outside the gene matches: 6. Germline V gene data show CDR1 as SNHLY and CDR2 as FYNNEI. The CDR3 sequence is 16 residues long. The CDR3 DNA sequence: TGTGCCAGCAGTGAAGCAGTGGGGGGGTTGTACAATGAGCAGTTCTTC. Translating it yields CASSEAVGGLYNEQFF.

J is TRBJ1-3 and V is TRBV27; D is ambiguous. The germline V and J ends were trimmed by 6 bases and 7 bases, with 13 bases remaining between them. CDR3 length: 13 amino acids. CDR1 MNHEY and CDR2 SMNVEV come from the germline V gene (reference sequence). CDR3 amino acids: CASRKDLENTIYF. CDR3 sequence (DNA): TGTGCCAGCAGAAAAGATCTGGAGAACACCATATATTTT.

This clonotype was counted many times. The chain's CDR3 is CASSIDHLGGEQFF. The CDR3 DNA reads TGTGCCAGTAGTATAGATCACCTTGGTGGTGAGCAGTTCTTC. The chain recombines TRBV19 with TRBJ2-1; D is ambiguous. Germline V gene data show CDR1 as LNHDA and CDR2 as SQIVND (reference sequence). V shed 0 bases and J shed 9 bases, with 12 bases lying between them. The CDR3 is 14 amino acids.

Written as DNA, the CDR3 is TGCAGCGTTGACTCGACAGGGCAAGGCTACACCTTC. Protein: CSVDSTGQGYTF. This chain uses TRBV29-1 with TRBJ1-2; 7 positions agree with TRBD1. The CDR3 is made up of 12 amino acids. Germline-derived CDR1 and CDR2 are SQVTM and ANQGSEA. V lost 3 bases, J lost 8 bases, and 6 bases stayed unmatched.

The J gene is TRBJ2-2, the V gene TRBV6-2 or TRBV6-3; 8 bases fit TRBD2. Germline CDR1 is MNHEY and CDR2 is SVGEGT. Losses at the gene ends were 5 bases for V and 1 base for J; bases not matched to a gene: 3. This CDR3 spans 15 amino acids. CDR3: CASSRSGGNTGELFF. The CDR3 DNA follows: TGTGCCAGCAGTCGCAGCGGGGGGAACACCGGGGAGCTGTTTTTT.

There are a few counts of this clonotype. Possible read error: a much larger clone is one base away. The rearrangement uses TRBV5-1 and TRBJ1-1; TRBD1 aligns across 8 bases. The CDR3 contains 15 residues. The germline gives CDR1 SGHRS, CDR2 YFSETQ. CDR3 region: CASSLTTGENTKAFF. As DNA, the CDR3 is TGCGCCAGCAGCTTGACGACAGGGGAGAACACTAAAGCTTTCTTT.

This clonotype occurred a few times. The chain combines TRBV18 with TRBJ2-2; no clear D gene. The V gene lost 8 bases and the J gene lost 1 base, with 14 bases spanning the gap. Germline-derived CDR1 and CDR2 are KGHSH and LQKENI. The CDR3 spans 15 residues. DNA of the CDR3: TGTGCCAGCACCCGAAATGCCGAGAACACCGGGGAGCTGTTTTTT. It translates to CASTRNAENTGELFF.

Many counts were recorded for this clonotype. V gene TRBV7-2 combines with J gene TRBJ2-5; D is perhaps TRBD1 or TRBD2 (5 bases each). Trimming pared 1 base from V and 7 bases from J, leaving 22 bases between. CDR3 length: 17 amino acids. Germline V lookup: CDR1 SGHTA, CDR2 FQGNSA. The chain's CDR3 is CASSLEGSGSHSGTQYF. The DNA of the CDR3 is TGTGCCAGCAGCTTAGAGGGGTCAGGGAGCCACTCGGGGACCCAGTACTTC.

This clonotype showed up many times. The chain couples TRBV6-1 to TRBJ2-5, with D tentatively TRBD1 (6 bases). The CDR3 consists of 11 residues. Germline CDR1 MNHNS, CDR2 SASEGT. The CDR3 protein is CATGTQETQYF. In DNA form, the CDR3 reads TGTGCGACAGGAACCCAAGAGACCCAGTACTTC.

This clonotype was seen ten or more times. This chain connects TRBV6-1 to TRBJ1-5, with 8 bases identical to TRBD1. Germline CDR1 and CDR2: MNHNS and SASEGT. The length of the CDR3 is 14 residues. J lost 4 bases, V lost 6 bases, and 5 bases had no gene match. CDR3 loop: CASRGTGGNQPQHF. CDR3 nucleotide sequence: TGTGCCAGCAGAGGGACAGGAGGAAATCAGCCCCAGCATTTT.

This clonotype was observed at least ten times. The rearrangement links TRBV28 to TRBJ2-7; D ambiguous. CDR3 length: 13 residues. Trimming removed 6 bases from V and 3 bases from J, with 12 bases in between. CDR1 MDHEN and CDR2 SYDVKM come from the germline V gene. CDR3 in DNA: TGTGCCAGCAGCCCCGGAGAAATCTACGAGCAGTACTTC. Its protein product is CASSPGEIYEQYF.

This clonotype appeared many times. The rearrangement joins TRBV30 to TRBJ1-1, with a tentative D call TRBD1 (5 bases). The CDR3 is made up of 12 amino acids. Germline V CDR1 and CDR2: GTSNPN, SVGIG (reference sequence). V was pared by 5 bases and J by 5 bases, with 12 bases between. Here the CDR3 reads CAWDEGVTEAFF. CDR3 DNA sequence: TGTGCCTGGGACGAAGGGGTAACTGAAGCTTTCTTT.

This clonotype was picked up a small number of times. The chain combines TRBV15 with TRBJ2-7; D is unresolved. The V end lost 3 bases, the J end lost 2 bases, and 14 bases lay between the germline ends. Germline V gene lookup returns CDR1 LNHNV and CDR2 YYDKDF (reference sequence). CDR3 length equals 15 residues. The CDR3 loop reads CATSSTPANPYEQYF. The CDR3 DNA reads TGTGCCACCAGCAGCACTCCTGCGAACCCCTACGAGCAGTACTTC.

The chain has TRBV19 and TRBJ2-7; 10 bases match TRBD2. The germline V gene has CDR1 LNHDA and CDR2 SQIVND (reference sequence). Trimming cost V 9 bases and J 5 bases; bases outside gene matches: 13. The CDR3 has 15 amino acids. The CDR3 DNA reads TGTGCCAGCGCCCCGTTGAAGCGGGAGGGGCACGAGCAGTACTTC. Encoded protein: CASAPLKREGHEQYF.

This clonotype came up many times. The rearrangement joins TRBV12-3 or TRBV12-4 to TRBJ2-1; D is unresolved. Trimming pared 7 bases from V and 5 bases from J, leaving 12 bases between. The CDR3 loop spans 13 amino acids. The CDR3 nucleotides read TGTGCCAGCATTCCACCGTTCGACAATGAGCAGTTCTTC. It codes for CASIPPFDNEQFF.

This chain connects TRBV6-9 to TRBJ1-5; a possible D gene is TRBD1 (5 bases). V dropped 3 bases and J dropped 6 bases, with 12 bases sitting between them. The V gene's germline CDR1 is MNHGY and CDR2 SVAAGI. The CDR3 loop spans 14 amino acids. CDR3 sequence reads: CASSYDGAGQPQHF. CDR3 DNA sequence: TGTGCCAGCAGTTACGATGGGGCGGGTCAGCCCCAGCATTTT.

This clonotype came up a few times. The CDR3 is CASRQGGYNQPQHF. The CDR3 nucleotides read TGTGCCAGCAGACAAGGGGGCTACAATCAGCCCCAGCATTTT. J is TRBJ1-5 and V is TRBV28; the match to TRBD1 covers 7 bases. Germline CDR1 MDHEN, CDR2 SYDVKM. The CDR3 totals 14 residues. V lost 6 bases and J lost 3; bases outside the gene matches: 5.